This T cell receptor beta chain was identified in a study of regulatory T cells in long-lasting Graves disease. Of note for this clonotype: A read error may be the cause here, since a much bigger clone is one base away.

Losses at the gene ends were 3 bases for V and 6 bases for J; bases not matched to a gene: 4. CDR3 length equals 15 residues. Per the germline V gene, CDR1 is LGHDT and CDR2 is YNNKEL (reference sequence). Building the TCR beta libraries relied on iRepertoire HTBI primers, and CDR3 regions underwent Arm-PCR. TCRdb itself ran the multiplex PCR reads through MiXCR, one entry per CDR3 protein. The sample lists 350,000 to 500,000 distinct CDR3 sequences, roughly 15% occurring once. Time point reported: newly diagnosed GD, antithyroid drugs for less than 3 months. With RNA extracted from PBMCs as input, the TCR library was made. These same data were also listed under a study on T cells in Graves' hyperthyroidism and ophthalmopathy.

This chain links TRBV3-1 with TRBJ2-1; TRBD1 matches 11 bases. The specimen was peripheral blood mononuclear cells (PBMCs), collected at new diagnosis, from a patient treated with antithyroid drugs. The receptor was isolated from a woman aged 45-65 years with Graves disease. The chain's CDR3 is CASSHGTGGPNEQFF. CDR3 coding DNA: TGTGCCAGCAGCCACGGGACAGGGGGACCCAATGAGCAGTTCTTC.